A few counts support the clone carrying this T cell receptor beta chain. Germline V CDR1 and CDR2: ENHRY, SYGVKD. V was trimmed by 6 bases and J by 11 bases, leaving 13 bases between them. The length of the CDR3 is 11 residues. The data were taken from a study of T-cell memory formation after mild COVID-19. TCRdb itself ran the 5' RACE reads through MiXCR, one entry per CDR3 protein. The sample carries fewer than 15,000 distinct CDR3 sequences, roughly 14% recorded once. The V gene is TRBV10-3, the J gene TRBJ1-1; D is unresolved. The specimen sequenced was PBMCs or a T cell subset sorted from them (not recorded which). The sequence derives from a man aged 18 to 29 who had mild COVID-19 (a few samples of this study predate the infection). Cell type and time point are not known. This CDR3 reads CAIRQGTGAFF. The CDR3 coding sequence is TGTGCCATCAGACAAGGTACGGGGGCTTTCTTT.